This T cell receptor (beta chain) derives from a study of Graves' ophthalmopathy and Graves' hyperthyroidism. The study's findings and limits: Using a 13-signature model, the authors split ophthalmopathy from stable hyperthyroidism, with 85% to 90% sensitivity and 75% to 82% specificity.

About this clonotype itself: Its target is not known. The junction and the germline gene differ at one end; a read error may be behind it.

Germline CDR1 is SGHVS and CDR2 is FNYEAQ. The CDR3 sequence is 15 residues long. Investigators amplified TCR beta CDR3 regions from RNA transcripts. Following a first-round RT-PCR that used HTBI primers, a second-round multiplex PCR was carried out. TCRdb redid the calling of the multiplex PCR reads with MiXCR, one entry per CDR3 protein. The data hold a few hundred thousand distinct CDR3 sequences, with under 40% observed a single time. What was sequenced was peripheral blood or thyroid tissue (not recorded which). The rearrangement uses TRBV7-6 and TRBJ2-1; TRBD2 agrees at 7 bases. The sequence was obtained from an adult man with Graves' hyperthyroidism. The CDR3 reads CASSLTAGDQNQQFF. The CDR3 nucleotides are TGTGCTAGCAGCTTGACGGCGGGAGATCAAAATCAGCAGTTCTTC.